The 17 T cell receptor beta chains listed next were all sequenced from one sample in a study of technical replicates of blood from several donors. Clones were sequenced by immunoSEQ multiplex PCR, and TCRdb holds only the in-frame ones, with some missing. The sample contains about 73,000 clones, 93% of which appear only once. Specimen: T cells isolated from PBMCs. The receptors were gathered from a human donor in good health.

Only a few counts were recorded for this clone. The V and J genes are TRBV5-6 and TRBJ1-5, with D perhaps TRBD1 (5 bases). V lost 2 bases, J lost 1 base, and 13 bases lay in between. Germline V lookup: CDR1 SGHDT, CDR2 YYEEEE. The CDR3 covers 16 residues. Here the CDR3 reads CASSFRPGYSNQPQHF. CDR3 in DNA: TGTGCCAGCAGCTTCCGCCCAGGGTACAGCAATCAGCCCCAGCATTTT. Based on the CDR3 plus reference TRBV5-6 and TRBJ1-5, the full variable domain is DAGVTQSPTHLIKTRGQQVTLRCSPKSGHDTVSWYQQALGQGPQFIFQYYEEEERQRGNFPDRFSGHQFPNYSSELNVNALLLGDSALYLCASSFRPGYSNQPQHFGDGTRLSIL.

CDR3 in amino acids: CASRGVDRGSYEQYF. The CDR3 DNA follows: TGTGCCAGCAGAGGAGTGGACAGGGGTTCCTACGAGCAGTACTTC. The chain recombines TRBV9 with TRBJ2-7; 9 bases line up with TRBD1. Germline CDR1 reads SGDLS; CDR2 reads YYNGEE. The CDR3 totals 15 residues. J lost 1 base, V lost 5 bases, and 7 bases had no gene match.

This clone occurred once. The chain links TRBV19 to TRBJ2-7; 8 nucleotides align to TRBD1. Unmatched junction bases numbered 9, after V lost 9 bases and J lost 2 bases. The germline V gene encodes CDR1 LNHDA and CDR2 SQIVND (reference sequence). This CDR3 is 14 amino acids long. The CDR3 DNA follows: TGTGCCAGCCGGACAGGGAACAGTGCCTACGAGCAGTACTTC. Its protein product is CASRTGNSAYEQYF.

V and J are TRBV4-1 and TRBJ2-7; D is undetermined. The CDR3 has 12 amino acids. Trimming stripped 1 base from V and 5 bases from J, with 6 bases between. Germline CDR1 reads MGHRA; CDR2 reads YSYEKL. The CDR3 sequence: CASSQGADEQYF. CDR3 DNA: TGCGCCAGCAGCCAAGGGGCTGACGAGCAGTACTTC.

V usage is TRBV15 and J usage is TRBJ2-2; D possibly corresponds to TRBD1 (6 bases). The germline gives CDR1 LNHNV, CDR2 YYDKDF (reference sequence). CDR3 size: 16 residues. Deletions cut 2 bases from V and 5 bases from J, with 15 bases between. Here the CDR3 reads CATSRPPTGRTGELFF. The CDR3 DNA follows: TGTGCCACCAGCAGACCTCCGACAGGCAGGACCGGGGAGCTGTTTTTT.

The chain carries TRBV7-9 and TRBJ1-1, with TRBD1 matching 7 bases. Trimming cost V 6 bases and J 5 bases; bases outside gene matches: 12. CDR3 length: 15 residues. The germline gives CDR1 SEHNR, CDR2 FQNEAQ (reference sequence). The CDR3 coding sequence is TGTGCCAGCAGGGGATTCCAGGGGGGTGATACTGAAGCTTTCTTT. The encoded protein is CASRGFQGGDTEAFF.

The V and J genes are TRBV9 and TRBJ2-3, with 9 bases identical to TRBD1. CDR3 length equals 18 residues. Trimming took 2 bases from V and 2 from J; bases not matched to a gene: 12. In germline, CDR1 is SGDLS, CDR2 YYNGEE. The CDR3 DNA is TGTGCCAGCAGCGTCTCTACTCCGGGACAGGGCTTCACAGATACGCAGTATTTT. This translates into CASSVSTPGQGFTDTQYF.

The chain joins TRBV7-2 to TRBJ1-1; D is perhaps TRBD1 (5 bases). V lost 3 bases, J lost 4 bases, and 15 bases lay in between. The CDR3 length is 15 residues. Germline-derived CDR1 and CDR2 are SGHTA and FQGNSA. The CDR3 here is CASSLVRQGGTEAFF. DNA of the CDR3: TGTGCCAGCAGCTTGGTGCGTCAGGGCGGCACTGAAGCTTTCTTT.

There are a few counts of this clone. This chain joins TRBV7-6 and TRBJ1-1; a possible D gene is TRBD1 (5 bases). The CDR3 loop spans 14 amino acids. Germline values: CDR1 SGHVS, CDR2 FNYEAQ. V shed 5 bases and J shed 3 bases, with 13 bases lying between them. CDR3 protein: CASSPRAGHTEAFF. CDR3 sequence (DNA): TGTGCCAGCAGCCCCCGGGCAGGGCACACTGAAGCTTTCTTT.

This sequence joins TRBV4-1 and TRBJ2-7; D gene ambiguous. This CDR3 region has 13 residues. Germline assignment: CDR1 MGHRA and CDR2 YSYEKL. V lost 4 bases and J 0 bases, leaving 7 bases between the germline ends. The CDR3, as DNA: TGCGCCAGCAGCCGGGCGAGCTCCTACGAGCAGTACTTC. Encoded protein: CASSRASSYEQYF.

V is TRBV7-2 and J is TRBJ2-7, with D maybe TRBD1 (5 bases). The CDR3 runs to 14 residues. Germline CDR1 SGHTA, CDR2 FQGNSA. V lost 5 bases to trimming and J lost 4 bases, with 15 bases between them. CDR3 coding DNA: TGTGCCAGCAGCCCCTGGGGCGGCGCGTACGAGCAGTACTTC. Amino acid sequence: CASSPWGGAYEQYF.

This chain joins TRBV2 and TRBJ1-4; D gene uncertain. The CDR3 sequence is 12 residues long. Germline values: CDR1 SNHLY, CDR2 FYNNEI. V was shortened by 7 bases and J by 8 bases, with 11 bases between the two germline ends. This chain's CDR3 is CASTNAQEKLFF. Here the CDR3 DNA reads TGTGCCAGCACGAACGCCCAGGAAAAACTGTTTTTT.

The CDR3 bases are TGCGCCAGCAGCACCTCTTCAGCGGGGGGGCCTGGCACCGGGGAGCTGTTTTTT. Protein: CASSTSSAGGPGTGELFF. The rearrangement links TRBV10-1 to TRBJ2-2, with TRBD2 identical over 10 bases. V was clipped by 6 bases and J by 4 bases; unmatched bases: 14. There are 18 residues in the CDR3. Germline-derived CDR1 and CDR2 are WNHNN and SYGVQD (reference sequence).

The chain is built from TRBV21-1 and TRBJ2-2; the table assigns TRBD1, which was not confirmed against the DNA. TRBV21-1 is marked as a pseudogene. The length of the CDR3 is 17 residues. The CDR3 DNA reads TGTGCCAGCAGCACCTCCGGGACAGGGACGGGGACCGGGGAGCTGTTTTTT. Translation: CASSTSGTGTGTGELFF.

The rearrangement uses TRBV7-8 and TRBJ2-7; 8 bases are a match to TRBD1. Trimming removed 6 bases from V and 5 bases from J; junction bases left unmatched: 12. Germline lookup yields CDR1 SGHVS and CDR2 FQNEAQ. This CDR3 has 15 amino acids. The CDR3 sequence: CASSPFRQGQDEQYF. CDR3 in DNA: TGTGCCAGCAGTCCTTTTCGACAGGGGCAAGACGAGCAGTACTTC.

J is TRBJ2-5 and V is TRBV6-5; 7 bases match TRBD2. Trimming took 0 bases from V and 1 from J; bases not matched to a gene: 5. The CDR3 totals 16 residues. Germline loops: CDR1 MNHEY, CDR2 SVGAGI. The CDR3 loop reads CASSYSQSGVQETQYF. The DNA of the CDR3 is TGTGCCAGCAGTTACTCTCAAAGCGGGGTCCAAGAGACCCAGTACTTC.

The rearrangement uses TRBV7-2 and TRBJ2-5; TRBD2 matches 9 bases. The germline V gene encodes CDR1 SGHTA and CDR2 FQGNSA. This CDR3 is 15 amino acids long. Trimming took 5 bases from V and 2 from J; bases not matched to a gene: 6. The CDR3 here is CASSETSGTQETQYF. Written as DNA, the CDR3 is TGTGCCAGCAGCGAGACTAGCGGCACACAAGAGACCCAGTACTTC.